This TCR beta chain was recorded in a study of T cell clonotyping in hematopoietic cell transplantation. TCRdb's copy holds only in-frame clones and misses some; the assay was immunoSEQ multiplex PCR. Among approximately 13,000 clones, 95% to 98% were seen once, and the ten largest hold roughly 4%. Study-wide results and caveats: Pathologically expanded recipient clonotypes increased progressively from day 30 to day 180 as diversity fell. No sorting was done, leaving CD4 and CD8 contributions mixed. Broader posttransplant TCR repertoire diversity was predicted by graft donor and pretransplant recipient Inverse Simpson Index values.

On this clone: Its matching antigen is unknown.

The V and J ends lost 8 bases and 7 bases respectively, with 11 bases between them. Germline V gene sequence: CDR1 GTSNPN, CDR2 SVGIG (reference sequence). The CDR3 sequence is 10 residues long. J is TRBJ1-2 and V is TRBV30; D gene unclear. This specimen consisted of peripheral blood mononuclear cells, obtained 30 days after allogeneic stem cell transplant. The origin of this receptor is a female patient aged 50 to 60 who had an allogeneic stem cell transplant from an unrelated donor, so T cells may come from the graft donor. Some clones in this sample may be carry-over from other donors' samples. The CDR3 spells CALGHSGYTF. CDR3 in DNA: TGTGCCCTCGGGCATAGTGGCTACACCTTC. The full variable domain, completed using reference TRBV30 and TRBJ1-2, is SQTIHQWPATLVQPVGSPLSLECTVEGTSNPNLYWYRQAAGRGLQLLFYSVGIGQISSEVPQNLSASRPQDRQFILSSKKLLLSDSGFYLCALGHSGYTFGSGTRLTVV.